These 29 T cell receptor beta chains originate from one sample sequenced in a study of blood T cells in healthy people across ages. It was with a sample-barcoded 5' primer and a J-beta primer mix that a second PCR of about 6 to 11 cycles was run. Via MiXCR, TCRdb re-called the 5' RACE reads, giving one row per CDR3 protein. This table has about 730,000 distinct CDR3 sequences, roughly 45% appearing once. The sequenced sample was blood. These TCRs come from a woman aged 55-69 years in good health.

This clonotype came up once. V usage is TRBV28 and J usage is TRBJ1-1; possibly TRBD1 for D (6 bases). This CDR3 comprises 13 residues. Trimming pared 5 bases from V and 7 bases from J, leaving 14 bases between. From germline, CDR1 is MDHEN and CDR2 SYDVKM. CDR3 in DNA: TGTGCCAGCAGTCCCGCTGACAGGCGTGAAGCTTTCTTT. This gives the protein CASSPADRREAFF.

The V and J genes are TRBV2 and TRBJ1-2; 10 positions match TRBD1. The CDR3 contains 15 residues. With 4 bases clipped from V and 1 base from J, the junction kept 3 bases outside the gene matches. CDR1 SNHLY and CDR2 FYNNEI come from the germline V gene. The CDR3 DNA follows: TGTGCCAGCAGTGGGGACAGGGGAGGTAACTATGGCTACACCTTC. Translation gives CASSGDRGGNYGYTF.

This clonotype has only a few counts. In DNA form, the CDR3 reads TGTGCCAGCCAGGGGGCGCTTTCACCCCTCCACTTT. As protein: CASQGALSPLHF. This chain links TRBV3-1 with TRBJ1-6, with 8 bases fitting TRBD1. The length of the CDR3 is 12 residues. Germline CDR1 is LGHDT and CDR2 is YNNKEL (reference sequence). V was clipped by 8 bases and J by 9 bases; unmatched bases: 3.

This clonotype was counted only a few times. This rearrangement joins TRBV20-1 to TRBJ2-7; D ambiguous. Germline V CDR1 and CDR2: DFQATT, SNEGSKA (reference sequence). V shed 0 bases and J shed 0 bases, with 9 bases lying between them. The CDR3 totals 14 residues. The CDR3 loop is CSARDRSSSYEQYF. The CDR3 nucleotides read TGCAGTGCTAGAGATCGATCATCCTCCTACGAGCAGTACTTC.

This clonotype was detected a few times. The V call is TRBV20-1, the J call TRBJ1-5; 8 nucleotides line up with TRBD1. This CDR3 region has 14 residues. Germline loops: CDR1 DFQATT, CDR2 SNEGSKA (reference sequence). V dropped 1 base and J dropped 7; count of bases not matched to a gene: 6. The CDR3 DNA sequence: TGCAGTGCTAGAGCTGGACAGGGAGGACAGCCCCAGCATTTT. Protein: CSARAGQGGQPQHF.

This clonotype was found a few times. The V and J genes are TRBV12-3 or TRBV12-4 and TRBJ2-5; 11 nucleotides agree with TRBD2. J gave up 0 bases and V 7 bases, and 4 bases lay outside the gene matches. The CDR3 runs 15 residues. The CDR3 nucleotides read TGTGCCAGCACATTGACTAGCGGGGACCAAGAGACCCAGTACTTC. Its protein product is CASTLTSGDQETQYF.

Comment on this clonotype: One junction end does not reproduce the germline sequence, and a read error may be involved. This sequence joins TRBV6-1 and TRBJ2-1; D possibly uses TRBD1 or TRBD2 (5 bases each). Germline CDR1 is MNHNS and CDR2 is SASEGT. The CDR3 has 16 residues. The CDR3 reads CASSDHGDGVYSEQFF. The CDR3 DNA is TGTGCCAGCAGTGACCACGGGGACGGAGTCTACAGTGAGCAGTTCTTC.

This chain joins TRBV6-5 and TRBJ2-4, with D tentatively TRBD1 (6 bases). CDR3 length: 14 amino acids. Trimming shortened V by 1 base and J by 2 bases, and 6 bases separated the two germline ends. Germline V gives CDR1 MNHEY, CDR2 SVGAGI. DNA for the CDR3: TGTGCCAGCAGTTACTGGGGGCCCAAAAACATTCAGTACTTC. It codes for CASSYWGPKNIQYF.

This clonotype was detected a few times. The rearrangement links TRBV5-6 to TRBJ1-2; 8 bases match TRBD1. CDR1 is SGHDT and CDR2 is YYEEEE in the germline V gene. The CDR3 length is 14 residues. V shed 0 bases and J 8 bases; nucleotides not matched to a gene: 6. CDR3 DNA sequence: TGTGCCAGCAGCTTGGCAGGGGGCGCGGAAGGCTACACCTTC. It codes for CASSLAGGAEGYTF.

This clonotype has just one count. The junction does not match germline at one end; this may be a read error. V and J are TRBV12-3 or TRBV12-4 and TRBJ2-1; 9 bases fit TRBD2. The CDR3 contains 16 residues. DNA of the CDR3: TGTGCCAGCAGTTTTACCTTAGCGGGGGCCGACAATGAACAGTTCTTC. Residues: CASSFTLAGADNEQFF.

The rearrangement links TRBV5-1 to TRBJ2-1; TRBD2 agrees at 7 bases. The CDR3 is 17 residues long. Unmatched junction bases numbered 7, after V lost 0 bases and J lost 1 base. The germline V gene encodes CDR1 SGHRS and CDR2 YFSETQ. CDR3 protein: CASSLAPAGFSYNEQFF. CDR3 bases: TGCGCCAGCAGCTTGGCCCCAGCGGGGTTTTCCTACAATGAGCAGTTCTTC.

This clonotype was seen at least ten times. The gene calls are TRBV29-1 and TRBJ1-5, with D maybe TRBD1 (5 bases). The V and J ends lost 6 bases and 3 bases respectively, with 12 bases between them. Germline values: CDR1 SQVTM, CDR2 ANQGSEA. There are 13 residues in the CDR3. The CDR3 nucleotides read TGCAGCGTGGACACCGGCCCCAATCAGCCCCAGCATTTT. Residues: CSVDTGPNQPQHF.

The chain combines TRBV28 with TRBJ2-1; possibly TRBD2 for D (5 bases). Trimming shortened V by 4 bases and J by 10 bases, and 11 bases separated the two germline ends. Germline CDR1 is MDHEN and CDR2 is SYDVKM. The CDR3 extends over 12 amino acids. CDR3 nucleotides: TGTGCCAGCAGTTGGAGGACGACAGAGCAGTTCTTC. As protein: CASSWRTTEQFF.

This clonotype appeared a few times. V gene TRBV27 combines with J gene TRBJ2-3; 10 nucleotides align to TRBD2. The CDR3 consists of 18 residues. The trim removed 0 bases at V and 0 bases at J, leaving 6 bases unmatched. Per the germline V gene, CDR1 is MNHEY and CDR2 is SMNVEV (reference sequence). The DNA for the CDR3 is TGTGCCAGCAGTTTATCTAGCGGGGGGCAATCTAGCACAGATACGCAGTATTTT. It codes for CASSLSSGGQSSTDTQYF.

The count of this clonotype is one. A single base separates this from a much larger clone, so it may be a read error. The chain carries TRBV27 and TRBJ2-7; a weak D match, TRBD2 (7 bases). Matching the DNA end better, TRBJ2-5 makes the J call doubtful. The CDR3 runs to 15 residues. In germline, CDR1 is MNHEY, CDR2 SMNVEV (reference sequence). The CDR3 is CASRPTNGGLQTQYF. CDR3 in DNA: TGTGCCAGCAGACCCACTAACGGGGGGCTTCAGACCCAGTACTTC.

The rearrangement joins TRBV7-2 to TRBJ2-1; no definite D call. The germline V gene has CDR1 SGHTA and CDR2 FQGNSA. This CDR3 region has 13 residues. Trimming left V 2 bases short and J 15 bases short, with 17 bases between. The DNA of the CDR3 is TGTGCCAGCAGCTTAAGGACCCTCCCACCCGGGTTCTTC. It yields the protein CASSLRTLPPGFF.

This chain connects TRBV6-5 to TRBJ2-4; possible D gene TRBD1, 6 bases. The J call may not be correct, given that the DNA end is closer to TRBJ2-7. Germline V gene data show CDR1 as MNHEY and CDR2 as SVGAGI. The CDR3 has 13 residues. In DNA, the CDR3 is TGTGCCAGCAGTTCGAGGACAGAGTACGAGCAGTACTTC. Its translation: CASSSRTEYEQYF.

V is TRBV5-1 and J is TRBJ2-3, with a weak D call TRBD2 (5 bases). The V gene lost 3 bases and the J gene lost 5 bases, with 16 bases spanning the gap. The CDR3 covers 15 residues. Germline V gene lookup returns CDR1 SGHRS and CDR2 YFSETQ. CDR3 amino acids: CASSSGGYSVDTQYF. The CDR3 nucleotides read TGCGCCAGCAGCTCCGGCGGGTATAGCGTAGATACGCAGTATTTT.

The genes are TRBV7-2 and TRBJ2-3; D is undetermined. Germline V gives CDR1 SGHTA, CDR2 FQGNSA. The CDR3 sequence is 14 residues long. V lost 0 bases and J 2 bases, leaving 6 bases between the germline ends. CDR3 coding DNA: TGTGCCAGCAGCTTAGCGGGAATCACAGATACGCAGTATTTT. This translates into CASSLAGITDTQYF.

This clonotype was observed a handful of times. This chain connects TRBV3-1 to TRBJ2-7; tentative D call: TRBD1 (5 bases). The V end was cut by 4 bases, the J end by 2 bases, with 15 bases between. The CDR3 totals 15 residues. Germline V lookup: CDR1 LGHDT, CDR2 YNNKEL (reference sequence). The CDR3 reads CASSLTGIRAYEQYF. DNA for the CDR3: TGTGCCAGCAGCCTAACAGGAATTAGGGCCTACGAGCAGTACTTC.

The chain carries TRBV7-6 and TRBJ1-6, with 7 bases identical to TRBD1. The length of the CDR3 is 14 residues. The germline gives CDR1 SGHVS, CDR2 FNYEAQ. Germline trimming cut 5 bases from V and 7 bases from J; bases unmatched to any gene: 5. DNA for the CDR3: TGTGCCAGCAGCCCCTGGACAGGAAATTCACCCCTCCACTTT. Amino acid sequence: CASSPWTGNSPLHF.

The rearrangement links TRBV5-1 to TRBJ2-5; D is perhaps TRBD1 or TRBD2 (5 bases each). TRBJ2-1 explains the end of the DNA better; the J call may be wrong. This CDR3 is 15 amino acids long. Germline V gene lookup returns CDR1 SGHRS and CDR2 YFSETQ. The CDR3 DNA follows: TGCGCCAGCAGCTTGGCAGGGAGTGGCGGAGAGACCCAGTTCTTC. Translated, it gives CASSLAGSGGETQFF.

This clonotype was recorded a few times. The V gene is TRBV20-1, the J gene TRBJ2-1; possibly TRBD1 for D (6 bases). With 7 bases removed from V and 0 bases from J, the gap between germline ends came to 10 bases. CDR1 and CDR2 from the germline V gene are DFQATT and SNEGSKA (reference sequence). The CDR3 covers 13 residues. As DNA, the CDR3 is TGCAGTGTCCCGGGACACTCCTACAATGAGCAGTTCTTC. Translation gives CSVPGHSYNEQFF.

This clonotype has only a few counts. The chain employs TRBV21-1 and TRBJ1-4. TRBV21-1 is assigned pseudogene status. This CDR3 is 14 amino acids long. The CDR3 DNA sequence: TGTGCCAGCAGCAGGGCCAGTTCGGGTGAAAAACTGTTTTTT. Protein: CASSRASSGEKLFF.

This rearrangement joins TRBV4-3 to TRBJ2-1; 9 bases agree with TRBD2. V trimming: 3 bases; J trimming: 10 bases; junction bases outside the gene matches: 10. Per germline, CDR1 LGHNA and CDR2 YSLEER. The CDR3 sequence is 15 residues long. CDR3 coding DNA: TGCGCCAGCAGCCATGGTAGCGGGAGAGTCTACGAGCAGTTCTTC. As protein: CASSHGSGRVYEQFF.

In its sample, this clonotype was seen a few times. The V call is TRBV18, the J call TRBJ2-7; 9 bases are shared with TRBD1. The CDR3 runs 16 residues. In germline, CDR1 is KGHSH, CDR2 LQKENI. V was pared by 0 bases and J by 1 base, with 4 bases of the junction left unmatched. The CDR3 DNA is TGTGCCAGCTCACCACCGGGACAGGGACTATCCTACGAGCAGTACTTC. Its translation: CASSPPGQGLSYEQYF.

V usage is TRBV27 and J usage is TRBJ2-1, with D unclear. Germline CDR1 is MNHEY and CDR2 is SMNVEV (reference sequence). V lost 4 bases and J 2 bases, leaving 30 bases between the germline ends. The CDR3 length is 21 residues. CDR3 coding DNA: TGTGCCAGCAGTTCTCCTAAGTTCGGCAATTCCCCCCAAATCGCCTACAATGAGCAGTTCTTC. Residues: CASSSPKFGNSPQIAYNEQFF.

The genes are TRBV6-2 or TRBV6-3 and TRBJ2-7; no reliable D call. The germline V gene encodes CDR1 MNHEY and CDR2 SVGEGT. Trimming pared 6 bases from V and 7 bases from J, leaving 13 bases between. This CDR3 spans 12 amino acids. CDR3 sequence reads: CASSFSVGEQYF. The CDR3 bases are TGTGCCAGCAGCTTCTCCGTCGGTGAGCAGTACTTC.

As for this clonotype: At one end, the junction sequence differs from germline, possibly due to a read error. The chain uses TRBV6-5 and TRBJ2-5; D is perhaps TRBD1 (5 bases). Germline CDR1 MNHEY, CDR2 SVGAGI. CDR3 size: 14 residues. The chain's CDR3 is CTSSVQGSQETQYF. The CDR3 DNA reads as TGTACCAGCAGTGTCCAGGGCTCACAAGAGACCCAGTACTTC.